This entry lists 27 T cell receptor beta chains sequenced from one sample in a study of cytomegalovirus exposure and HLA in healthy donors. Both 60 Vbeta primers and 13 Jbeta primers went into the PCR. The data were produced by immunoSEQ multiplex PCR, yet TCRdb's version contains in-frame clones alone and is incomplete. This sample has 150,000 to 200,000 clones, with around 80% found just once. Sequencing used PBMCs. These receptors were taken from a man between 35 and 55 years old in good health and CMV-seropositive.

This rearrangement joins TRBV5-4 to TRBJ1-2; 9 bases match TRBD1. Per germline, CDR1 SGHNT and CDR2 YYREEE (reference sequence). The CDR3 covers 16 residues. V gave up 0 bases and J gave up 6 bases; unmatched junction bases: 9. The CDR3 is CASSLATGGARDGYTF. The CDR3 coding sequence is TGTGCCAGCAGCTTGGCAACAGGGGGCGCAAGGGATGGCTACACCTTC.

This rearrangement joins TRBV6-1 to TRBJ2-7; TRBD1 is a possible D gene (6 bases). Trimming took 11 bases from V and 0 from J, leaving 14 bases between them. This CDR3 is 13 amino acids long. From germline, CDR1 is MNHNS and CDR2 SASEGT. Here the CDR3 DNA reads TGTGCCTGCGGACAGCGGAGCTCCTACGAGCAGTACTTC. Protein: CACGQRSSYEQYF.

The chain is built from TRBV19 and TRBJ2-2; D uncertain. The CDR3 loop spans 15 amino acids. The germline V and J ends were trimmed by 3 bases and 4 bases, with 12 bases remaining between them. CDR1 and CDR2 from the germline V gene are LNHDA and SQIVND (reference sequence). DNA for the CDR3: TGTGCCAGTAGTATGAGGCTCCGCACCACCGGGGAGCTGTTTTTT. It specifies CASSMRLRTTGELFF.

The CDR3 nucleotides read TGTGCCAGCAGCCCTATGGGCAACCTGGTAGCAGATACGCAGTATTTT. As protein: CASSPMGNLVADTQYF. The chain uses TRBV4-2 and TRBJ2-3, with no clear D. The germline V and J ends were trimmed by 4 bases and 4 bases, with 18 bases remaining between them. Germline-derived CDR1 and CDR2 are LGHNA and YNFKEQ. The CDR3 loop spans 16 amino acids.

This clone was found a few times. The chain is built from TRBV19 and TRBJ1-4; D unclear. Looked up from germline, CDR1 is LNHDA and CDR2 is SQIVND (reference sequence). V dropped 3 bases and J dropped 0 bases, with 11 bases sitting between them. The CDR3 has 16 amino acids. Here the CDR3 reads CASSMRAVTTNEKLFF. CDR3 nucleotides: TGTGCCAGTAGTATGAGGGCAGTCACAACTAATGAAAAACTGTTTTTT. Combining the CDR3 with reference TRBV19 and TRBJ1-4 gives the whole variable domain DGGITQSPKYLFRKEGQNVTLSCEQNLNHDAMYWYRQDPGQGLRLIYYSQIVNDFQKGDIAEGYSVSREKKESFPLTVTSAQKNPTAFYLCASSMRAVTTNEKLFFGSGTQLSVL.

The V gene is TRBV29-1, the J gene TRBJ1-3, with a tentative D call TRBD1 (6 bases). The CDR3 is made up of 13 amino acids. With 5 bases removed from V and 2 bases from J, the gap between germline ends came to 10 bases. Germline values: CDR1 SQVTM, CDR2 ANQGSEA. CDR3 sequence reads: CSVRGGAGNTIYF. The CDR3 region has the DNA TGCAGCGTTCGAGGGGGAGCTGGAAACACCATATATTTT.

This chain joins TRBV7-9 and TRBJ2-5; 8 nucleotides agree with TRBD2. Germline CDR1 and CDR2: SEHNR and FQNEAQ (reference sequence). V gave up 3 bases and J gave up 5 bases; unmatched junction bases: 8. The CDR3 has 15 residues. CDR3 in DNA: TGTGCCAGCAGCTTCCAAGCGGGAGCAGGGGAGACCCAGTACTTC. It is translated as CASSFQAGAGETQYF.

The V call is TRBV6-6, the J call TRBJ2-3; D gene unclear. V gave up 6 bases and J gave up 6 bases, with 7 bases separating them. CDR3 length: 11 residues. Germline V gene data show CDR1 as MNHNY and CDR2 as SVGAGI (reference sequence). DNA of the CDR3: TGTGCCAGCAGCAACGGGGATACGCAGTATTTT. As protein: CASSNGDTQYF.

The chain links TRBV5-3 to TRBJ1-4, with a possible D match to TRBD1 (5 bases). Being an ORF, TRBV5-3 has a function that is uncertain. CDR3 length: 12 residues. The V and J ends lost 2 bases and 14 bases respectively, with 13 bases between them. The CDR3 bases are TGTGCCAGAAGCTTAATTCAAGGGACTCTGTTTTTT. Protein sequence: CARSLIQGTLFF.

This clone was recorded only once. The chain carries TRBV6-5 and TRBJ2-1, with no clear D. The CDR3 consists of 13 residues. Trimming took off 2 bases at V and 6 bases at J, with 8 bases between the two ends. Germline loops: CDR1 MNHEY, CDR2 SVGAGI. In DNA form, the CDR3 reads TGTGCCAGCAGTTACCCCTGGGCCAATGAGCAGTTCTTC. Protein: CASSYPWANEQFF.

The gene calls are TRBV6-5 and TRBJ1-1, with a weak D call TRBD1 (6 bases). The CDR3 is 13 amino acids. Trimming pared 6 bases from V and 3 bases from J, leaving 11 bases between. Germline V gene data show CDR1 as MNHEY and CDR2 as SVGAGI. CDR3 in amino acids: CASRVQGDTEAFF. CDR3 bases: TGTGCCAGCAGGGTACAGGGCGACACTGAAGCTTTCTTT.

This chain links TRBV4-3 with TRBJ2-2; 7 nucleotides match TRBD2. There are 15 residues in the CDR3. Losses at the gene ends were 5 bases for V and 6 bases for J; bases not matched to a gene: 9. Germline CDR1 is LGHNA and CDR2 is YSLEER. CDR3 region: CASSKSGTLPGELFF. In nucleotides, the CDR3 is TGCGCCAGCAGCAAGAGCGGGACTCTCCCCGGGGAGCTGTTTTTT.

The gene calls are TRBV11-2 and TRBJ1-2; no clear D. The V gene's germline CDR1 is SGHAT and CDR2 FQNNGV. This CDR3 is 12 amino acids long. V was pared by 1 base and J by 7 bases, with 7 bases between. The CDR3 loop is CASSLGTSGYTF. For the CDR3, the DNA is TGTGCCAGCAGCTTAGGTACAAGTGGCTACACCTTC.

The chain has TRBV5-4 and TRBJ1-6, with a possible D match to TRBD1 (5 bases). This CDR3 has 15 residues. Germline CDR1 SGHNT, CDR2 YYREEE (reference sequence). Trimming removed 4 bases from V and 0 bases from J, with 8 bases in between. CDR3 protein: CASSRGGSYNSPLHF. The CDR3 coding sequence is TGTGCCAGCAGCCGGGGGGGCTCCTATAATTCACCCCTCCACTTT.

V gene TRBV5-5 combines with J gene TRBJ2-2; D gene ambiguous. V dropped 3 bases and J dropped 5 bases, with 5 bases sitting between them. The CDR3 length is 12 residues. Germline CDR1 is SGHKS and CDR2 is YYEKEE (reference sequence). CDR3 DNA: TGTGCCAGCAGCTCTTATACCGGGGAGCTGTTTTTT. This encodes CASSSYTGELFF.

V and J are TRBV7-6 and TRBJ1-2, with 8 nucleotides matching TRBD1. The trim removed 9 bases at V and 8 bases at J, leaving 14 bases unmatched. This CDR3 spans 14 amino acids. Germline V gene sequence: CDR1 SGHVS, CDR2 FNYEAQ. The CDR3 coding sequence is TGTGCCAGTCAACTTCCCGGGACAGGAGAAGGCTACACCTTC. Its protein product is CASQLPGTGEGYTF.

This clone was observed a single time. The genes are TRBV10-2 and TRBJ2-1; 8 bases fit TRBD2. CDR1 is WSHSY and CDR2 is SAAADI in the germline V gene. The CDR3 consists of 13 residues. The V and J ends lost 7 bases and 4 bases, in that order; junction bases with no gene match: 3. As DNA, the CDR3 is TGCGCCAGCAAACTAGCGGAATACAATGAGCAGTTCTTC. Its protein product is CASKLAEYNEQFF.

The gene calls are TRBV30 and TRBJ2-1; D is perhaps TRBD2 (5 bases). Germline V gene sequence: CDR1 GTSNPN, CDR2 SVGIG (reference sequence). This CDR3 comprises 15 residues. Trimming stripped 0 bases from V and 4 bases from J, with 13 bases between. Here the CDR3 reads CAWSVLRERYNEQFF. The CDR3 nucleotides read TGTGCCTGGAGTGTCCTCCGGGAAAGATACAATGAGCAGTTCTTC.

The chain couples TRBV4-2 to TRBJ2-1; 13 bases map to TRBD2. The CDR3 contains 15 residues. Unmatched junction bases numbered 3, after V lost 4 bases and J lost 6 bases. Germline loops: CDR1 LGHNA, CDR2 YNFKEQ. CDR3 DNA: TGTGCCAGCAGCCCCTGGACTAGCGGGGGCAATGAGCAGTTCTTC. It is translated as CASSPWTSGGNEQFF.

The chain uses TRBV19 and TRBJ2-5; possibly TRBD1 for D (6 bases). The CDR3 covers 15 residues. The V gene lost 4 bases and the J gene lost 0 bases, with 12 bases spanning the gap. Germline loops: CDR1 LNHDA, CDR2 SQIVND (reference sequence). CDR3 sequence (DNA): TGTGCCAGTAGTACAACAGGGAGCTACCAAGAGACCCAGTACTTC. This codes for CASSTTGSYQETQYF.

The CDR3 nucleotides are TGTGCCAGTAGTACCTCGACAGGGAGCAATCAGCCCCAGCATTTT. Amino acid sequence: CASSTSTGSNQPQHF. This chain joins TRBV19 and TRBJ1-5; TRBD1 matches at 7 bases. In germline, CDR1 is LNHDA, CDR2 SQIVND (reference sequence). V was clipped by 4 bases and J by 1 base; unmatched bases: 4. The CDR3 covers 15 residues.

The CDR3: CASSVRGNNEQFF. CDR3 sequence (DNA): TGTGCCAGCAGCGTTCGGGGGAACAATGAGCAGTTCTTC. The J gene is TRBJ2-1, the V gene TRBV9; D is possibly TRBD2 (6 bases). CDR3 length: 13 residues. Trimming removed 2 bases from V and 5 bases from J, with 8 bases in between. Germline V CDR1 and CDR2: SGDLS, YYNGEE. The complete variable domain, with remaining parts taken from reference TRBV9 and TRBJ2-1, reads DSGVTQTPKHLITATGQRVTLRCSPRSGDLSVYWYQQSLDQGLQFLIQYYNGEERAKGNILERFSAQQFPDLHSELNLSSLELGDSALYFCASSVRGNNEQFFGPGTRLTVL.

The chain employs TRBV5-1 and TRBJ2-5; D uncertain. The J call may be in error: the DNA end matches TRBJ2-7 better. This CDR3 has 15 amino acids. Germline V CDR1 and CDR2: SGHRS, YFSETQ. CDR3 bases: TGCGCCAGCAGCTTGGAAGTTTTTGACTCCTACGAGCAGTACTTC. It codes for CASSLEVFDSYEQYF.

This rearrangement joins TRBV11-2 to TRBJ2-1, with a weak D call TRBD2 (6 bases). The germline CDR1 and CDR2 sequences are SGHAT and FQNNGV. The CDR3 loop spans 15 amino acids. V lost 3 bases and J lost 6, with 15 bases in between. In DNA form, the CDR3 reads TGTGCCAGCAGCTTTGGCCCCGGGAGCCTCAATGAGCAGTTCTTC. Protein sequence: CASSFGPGSLNEQFF.

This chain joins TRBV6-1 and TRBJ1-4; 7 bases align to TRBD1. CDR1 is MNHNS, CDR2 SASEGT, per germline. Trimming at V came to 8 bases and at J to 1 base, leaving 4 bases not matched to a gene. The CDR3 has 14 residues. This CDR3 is CASCAGGTNEKLFF. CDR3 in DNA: TGTGCCAGCTGTGCAGGGGGAACTAATGAAAAACTGTTTTTT.

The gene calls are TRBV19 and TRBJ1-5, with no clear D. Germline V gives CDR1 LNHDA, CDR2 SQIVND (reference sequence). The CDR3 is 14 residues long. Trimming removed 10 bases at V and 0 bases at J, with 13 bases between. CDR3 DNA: TGTGCCACTGAAATGGGCCATAGCAATCAGCCCCAGCATTTT. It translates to CATEMGHSNQPQHF.

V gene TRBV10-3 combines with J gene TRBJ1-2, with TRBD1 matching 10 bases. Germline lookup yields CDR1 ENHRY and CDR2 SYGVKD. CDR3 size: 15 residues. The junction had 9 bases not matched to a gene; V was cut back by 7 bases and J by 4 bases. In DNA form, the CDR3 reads TGTGCCATCACCCTGGGGGGACAGGGGACCTATGGCTACACCTTC. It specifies CAITLGGQGTYGYTF.